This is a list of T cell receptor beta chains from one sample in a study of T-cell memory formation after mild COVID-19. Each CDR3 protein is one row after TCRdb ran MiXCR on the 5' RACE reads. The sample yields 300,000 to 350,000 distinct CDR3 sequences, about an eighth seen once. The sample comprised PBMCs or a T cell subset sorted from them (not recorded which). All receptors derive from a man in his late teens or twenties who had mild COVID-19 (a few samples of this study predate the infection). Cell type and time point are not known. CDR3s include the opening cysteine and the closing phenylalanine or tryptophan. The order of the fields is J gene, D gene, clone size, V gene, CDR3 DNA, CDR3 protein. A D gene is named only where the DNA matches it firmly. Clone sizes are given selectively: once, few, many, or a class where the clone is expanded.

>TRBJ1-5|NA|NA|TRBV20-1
TGCAGTGCTACGAGTTGGGCAGGGGATCAGCCCCAGCATTTT
CSATSWAGDQPQHF
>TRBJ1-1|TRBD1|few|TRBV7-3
TGTGCCAGCAGCTCTGACGGACAGGGGACTGAAGCTTTCTTT
CASSSDGQGTEAFF
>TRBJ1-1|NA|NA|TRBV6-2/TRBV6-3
TGTGCCAGCAGTTACAGGGGGGTCACTGAAGCTTTCTTT
CASSYRGVTEAFF
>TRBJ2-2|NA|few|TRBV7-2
TGTGCCAGCAGCAGCCTGACAGTCAGCGCCGGGGAGCTGTTTTTT
CASSSLTVSAGELFF
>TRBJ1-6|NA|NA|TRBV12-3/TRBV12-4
TGTGCCAGCAGACCGGACATCAATAATTCACCCCTCCACTTT
CASRPDINNSPLHF
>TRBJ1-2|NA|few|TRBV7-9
TGTGCCAGCAGCCCCCCCGGCACGCCCGCTAACTATGGCTACACCTTC
CASSPPGTPANYGYTF
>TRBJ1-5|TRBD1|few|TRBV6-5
TGTGCCAGCAGTTACTCCGGGACAGGGAATCAGCCCCAGCATTTT
CASSYSGTGNQPQHF
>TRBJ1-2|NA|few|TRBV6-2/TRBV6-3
TGTGCCAGCATACGGGCAGGGCGAAACTATGGCTACACCTTC
CASIRAGRNYGYTF
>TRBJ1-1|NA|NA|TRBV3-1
TGTGCCAGCAGCCAAGCCGGGATGAACACTGAAGCTTTCTTT
CASSQAGMNTEAFF
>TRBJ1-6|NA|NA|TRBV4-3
TGCGCCAGCAGCCACTATAATTCACCCCTCCACTTT
CASSHYNSPLHF
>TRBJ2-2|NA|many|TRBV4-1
TGCGCCAGCAGCCCCCTGCGGGGTAGGAACACCGGGGAGCTGTTTTTT
CASSPLRGRNTGELFF
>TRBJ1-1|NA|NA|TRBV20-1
TGCAGTGCTAGGTGGCCGGACACTGAAGCTTTCTTT
CSARWPDTEAFF
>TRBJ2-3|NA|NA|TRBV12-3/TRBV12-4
TGTGCCAGCACCTTGGACAGCCGCACAGATACGCAGTATTTT
CASTLDSRTDTQYF
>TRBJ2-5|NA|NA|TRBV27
TGTGCCAGCAGCCCCGGGACCAAGGGGACCCAGTACTTC
CASSPGTKGTQYF
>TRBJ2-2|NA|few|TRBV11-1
TGTGCCAGCAATAACAGGGCGAACACCGGGGAGCTGTTTTTT
CASNNRANTGELFF
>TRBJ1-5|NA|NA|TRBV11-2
TGTGCCAGCAGCTCCAGTTCGGGGTATAGCAATCAGCCCCAGCATTTT
CASSSSSGYSNQPQHF
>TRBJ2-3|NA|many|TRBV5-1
TGCGCCAGCAGCCCCATAGATAGCACAGATACGCAGTATTTT
CASSPIDSTDTQYF
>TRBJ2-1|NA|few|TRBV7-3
TGTGCCAGCAGCCCAAGCGGCGTCTACAATGAGCAGTTCTTC
CASSPSGVYNEQFF
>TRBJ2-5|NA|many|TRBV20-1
TGCAGTGCTACACGGACCATCCAAGAGACCCAGTACTTC
CSATRTIQETQYF
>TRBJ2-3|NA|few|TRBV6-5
TGTGCCAGCAGTTTTCTAGCAGGGGGCGGGGGAGATACGCAGTATTTT
CASSFLAGGGGDTQYF
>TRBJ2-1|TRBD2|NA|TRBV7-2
TGTGCCAGCAGCTGGGGCGGGGGGGCGGATGAGCAGTTCTTC
CASSWGGGADEQFF
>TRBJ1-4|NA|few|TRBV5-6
TGTGCCAGCAGCTCCACGCCAGGGGAAGGAGAAAAACTGTTTTTT
CASSSTPGEGEKLFF
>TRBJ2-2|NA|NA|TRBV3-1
TGTGCCAGCAGCCAAGACTCAGTCTCCGGGGAGCTGTTTTTT
CASSQDSVSGELFF
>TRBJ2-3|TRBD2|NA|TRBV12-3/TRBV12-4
TGTGCCAGCAAATTACTACTAGCGGACACAGATACGCAGTATTTT
CASKLLLADTDTQYF
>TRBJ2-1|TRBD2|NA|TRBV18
TGTGCCAGCTCACCACAATCGGCGGGGGTTGATGAGCAGTTCTTC
CASSPQSAGVDEQFF
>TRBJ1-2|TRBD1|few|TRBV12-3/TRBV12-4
TGTGCCAGCAGTTCTGACAGGGTCATGGACTATGGCTACACCTTC
CASSSDRVMDYGYTF
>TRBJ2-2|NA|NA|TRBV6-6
TGTGCCAGCAGTTACCCGGTTACCGGGGAGCTGTTTTTT
CASSYPVTGELFF
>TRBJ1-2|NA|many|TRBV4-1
TGCGCCAGCAGCCAAGAGCGGGGACTTCTATATGGCTACACCTTC
CASSQERGLLYGYTF
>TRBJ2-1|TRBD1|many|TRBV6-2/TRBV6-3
TGTGCCAGCAGTCGCCCGGGACAGGGAGTCAATGAGCAGTTCTTC
CASSRPGQGVNEQFF
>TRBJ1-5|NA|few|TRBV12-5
TGTGCTAGTGGTTTGGTACTTGGCCAAACAAATCAGCCCCAGCATTTT
CASGLVLGQTNQPQHF
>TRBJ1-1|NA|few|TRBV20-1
TGCAGTGCTAGAGATCCCCCGGTGAACACTGAAGCTTTCTTT
CSARDPPVNTEAFF
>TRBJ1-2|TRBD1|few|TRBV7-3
TGTGCCAGCAGCACCGGGACAGGGGGAGACGGCTACACCTTC
CASSTGTGGDGYTF
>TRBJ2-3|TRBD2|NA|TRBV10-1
TGCGCCAGCAGTAGACTAGCGGGGGGCCACGGCACGCAGTATTTT
CASSRLAGGHGTQYF
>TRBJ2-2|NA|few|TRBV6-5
TGTGCCAGCAGTTCCCCCCAAGGAAGGCTGTTTTTT
CASSSPQGRLFF
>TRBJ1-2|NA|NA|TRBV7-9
TGTGCCAGCAGCTTAAATACGCTTATTGGCTACACCTTC
CASSLNTLIGYTF
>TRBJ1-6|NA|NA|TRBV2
TGTGCCAGCAGGGAAATGGGTTCACCCCTCCACTTT
CASREMGSPLHF
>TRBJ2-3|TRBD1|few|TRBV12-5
TGTGCTAGTGGGGACGGACAGGGGGCAGATACGCAGTATTTT
CASGDGQGADTQYF
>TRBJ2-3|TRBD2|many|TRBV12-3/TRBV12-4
TGTGCCAGCAGTGCTAGCGGGGTAGATACGCAGTATTTT
CASSASGVDTQYF
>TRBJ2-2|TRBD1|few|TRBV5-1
TGCGCCAGCAGCTTGGCGGGACAGGGAAACGGGGAGCTGTTTTTT
CASSLAGQGNGELFF
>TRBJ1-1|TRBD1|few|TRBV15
TGTGCCACCAGCAGCACGACAGGGATGAACACTGAAGCTTTCTTT
CATSSTTGMNTEAFF
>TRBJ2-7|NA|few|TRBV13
TGTGCCACGTCTCGGCAGGGTGGCGAGCAGTACTTC
CATSRQGGEQYF
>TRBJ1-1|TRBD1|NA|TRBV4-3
TGCGCCAGCAGCCGCACAGGGGTCACTGAAGCTTTCTTT
CASSRTGVTEAFF
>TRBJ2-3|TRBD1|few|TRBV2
TGTGCCAGCATTTCCGACAGGGGAGAGGATACGCAGTATTTT
CASISDRGEDTQYF
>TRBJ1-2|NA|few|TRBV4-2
TGTGCCAGCAGCCGCGGCAGGGTCGTTGGCTACACCTTC
CASSRGRVVGYTF
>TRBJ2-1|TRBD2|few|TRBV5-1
TGCGCCAGCAGCTCACTAGCGGGGGGGGACAATGAGCAGTTCTTC
CASSSLAGGDNEQFF
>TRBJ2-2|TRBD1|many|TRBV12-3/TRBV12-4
TGTGCCAGCAGCGCACAGGGGCCCGGGGAGCTGTTTTTT
CASSAQGPGELFF
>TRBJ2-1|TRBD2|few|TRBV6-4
TGTGCCAGCAGTGACACTAGCGGGGGGGCCAATGAGCAGTTCTTC
CASSDTSGGANEQFF
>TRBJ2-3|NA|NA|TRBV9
TGTGCCAGCAGCGTTGTTAAAGATACGCAGTATTTT
CASSVVKDTQYF
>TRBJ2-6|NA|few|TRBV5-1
TGCGCCAGCACGGGGGCCGCTGGGGCCAACGTCCTGACTTTC
CASTGAAGANVLTF
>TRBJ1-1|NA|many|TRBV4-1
TGCGCCAGCAGCCAGATACGGCCTGCGAACACTGAAGCTTTCTTT
CASSQIRPANTEAFF
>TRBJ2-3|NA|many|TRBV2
TGTGCCAGCAGCGTAACAGGGACAGATACGCAGTATTTT
CASSVTGTDTQYF
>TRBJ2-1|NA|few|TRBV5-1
TGCGCCAGCAGCTGGGGGCCTGGGCAGTTCTTC
CASSWGPGQFF
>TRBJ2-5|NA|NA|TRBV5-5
TGTGCCAGCGCATTCCAGCGGAGGGGGGAGACCCAGTACTTC
CASAFQRRGETQYF
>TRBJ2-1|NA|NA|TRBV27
TGTGCCAGCAGTTCTAGGGTCGCCTCCTACAATGAGCAGTTCTTC
CASSSRVASYNEQFF
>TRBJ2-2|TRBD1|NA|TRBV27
TGTGCCAATCTCAGGGGGCCGAACACCGGGGAGCTGTTTTTT
CANLRGPNTGELFF
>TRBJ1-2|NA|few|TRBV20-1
TGCAGTGCTATCTATGGCTACACCTTC
CSAIYGYTF
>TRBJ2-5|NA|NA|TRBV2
TGTGCCAGCAGGGCAGATCAAGAGACCCAGTACTTC
CASRADQETQYF
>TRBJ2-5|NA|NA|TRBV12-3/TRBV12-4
TGTGCCAGCAATACACGGGGGTATGAGACCCAGTACTTC
CASNTRGYETQYF
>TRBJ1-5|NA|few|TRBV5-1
TGCGCCAGCAGCTTTGAGGGAAATAGCAATCAGCCCCAGCATTTT
CASSFEGNSNQPQHF